Following are 5 T cell receptor beta chains from one sample sequenced in a study of T cells in Graves' hyperthyroidism and ophthalmopathy. What was amplified from RNA transcripts were TCR beta CDR3 regions. A set of HTBI primers served as the primers for a first-round RT-PCR of the TCR CDR3. TCRdb independently ran MiXCR on the multiplex PCR reads; one entry per CDR3 protein. The table shows fewer than 400,000 distinct CDR3 sequences, with 25% occurring only once. The specimen sequenced was blood. Receptors originate from a middle-aged man with Graves' hyperthyroidism.

This chain links TRBV6-1 with TRBJ2-3; TRBD2 matches at 9 bases. The CDR3 consists of 15 residues. The V segment lost 5 bases and the J segment 2 bases; nucleotides outside the gene matches: 5. Germline loops: CDR1 MNHNS, CDR2 SASEGT. This CDR3 reads CASSPTSGYTDTQYF. The CDR3 DNA sequence: TGTGCCAGCAGTCCGACTAGCGGCTACACAGATACGCAGTATTTT.

This clonotype was recorded a few times. The chain couples TRBV28 to TRBJ1-1, with 9 bases fitting TRBD1. Germline V lookup: CDR1 MDHEN, CDR2 SYDVKM. The CDR3 covers 17 residues. V dropped 5 bases and J dropped 6; count of bases not matched to a gene: 16. CDR3 bases: TGTGCCAGCAGTCCCGTTATGGGACAGGGCTTAAACGCTGAAGCTTTCTTT. Protein product: CASSPVMGQGLNAEAFF.

In this sample, this clonotype turned up many times. The chain employs TRBV10-3 and TRBJ2-3; no reliable D call. Germline loops: CDR1 ENHRY, CDR2 SYGVKD. Trimming cost V 5 bases and J 2 bases, with 11 bases left between them. There are 14 residues in the CDR3. CDR3 sequence: CAISLVPPTDTQYF. In DNA, the CDR3 is TGTGCCATCAGTCTAGTGCCCCCCACAGATACGCAGTATTTT.

V gene TRBV5-6 combines with J gene TRBJ1-1, with 10 bases that match TRBD1. Germline CDR1 and CDR2: SGHDT and YYEEEE. The ends lost 4 bases at V and 5 bases at J; junction bases unmatched: 8. This CDR3 region has 15 residues. CDR3 amino acids: CASSTPGQGWTEAFF. Here the CDR3 DNA reads TGTGCCAGCAGCACCCCGGGACAGGGGTGGACTGAAGCTTTCTTT. Together with reference TRBV5-6 and TRBJ1-1, the CDR3 gives the full variable domain: DAGVTQSPTHLIKTRGQQVTLRCSPKSGHDTVSWYQQALGQGPQFIFQYYEEEERQRGNFPDRFSGHQFPNYSSELNVNALLLGDSALYLCASSTPGQGWTEAFFGQGTRLTVV.

This clonotype was seen a few times. This sequence joins TRBV7-3 and TRBJ2-3; 7 nucleotides agree with TRBD1. CDR1 SGHTA and CDR2 FQGTGA come from the germline V gene. The junction had 10 bases not matched to a gene; V was cut back by 1 base and J by 6 bases. The CDR3 covers 16 residues. CDR3 region: CASSLIPTGKSDTQYF. For the CDR3, the DNA is TGTGCCAGCAGCTTAATTCCGACAGGGAAATCTGATACGCAGTATTTT. The full variable domain, in which reference TRBV7-3 and TRBJ2-3 provide the parts outside the CDR3, is GAGVSQTPSNKVTEKGKYVELRCDPISGHTALYWYRQSLGQGPEFLIYFQGTGAADDSGLPNDRFFAVRPEGSVSTLKIQRTERGDSAVYLCASSLIPTGKSDTQYFGPGTRLTVL.